One sample yielded the 8 T cell receptor beta chains listed below, sequenced in a study of blood T cell repertoires in COVID-19. The assay was immunoSEQ multiplex PCR, and TCRdb's table has in-frame clones only and misses some. The data hold hundreds of thousands of clones, with 87% observed a single time. Sequencing was performed on PBMCs or T cells enriched from blood (not recorded which). The receptors originated from a woman aged 30 to 39 who had recovered from COVID-19.

Points on this clone: One base away lies a much larger clone, so this may be a sequencing read error. The rearrangement joins TRBV20-1 to TRBJ2-1; 7 nucleotides line up with TRBD2. The CDR3 extends over 14 amino acids. Germline V gene sequence: CDR1 DFQATT, CDR2 SNEGSKA (reference sequence). V gave up 3 bases and J gave up 7 bases; unmatched junction bases: 9. The CDR3 spells CSASTQRDGNEQFF. The CDR3 DNA is TGCAGTGCTAGTACCCAGCGGGATGGGAATGAGCAGTTCTTC.

CDR3 sequence reads: CGLRRGAEAFF. The DNA for the CDR3 is TGCGGCCTCCGACGGGGGGCTGAAGCTTTCTTT. This chain joins TRBV20-1 and TRBJ1-1, with D possibly matching TRBD1 (5 bases). The germline V gene has CDR1 DFQATT and CDR2 SNEGSKA (reference sequence). The CDR3 contains 11 residues.

J is TRBJ2-1 and V is TRBV5-1; 12 nucleotides line up with TRBD2. Germline V lookup: CDR1 SGHRS, CDR2 YFSETQ. This CDR3 is built from 14 residues. Losses at the gene ends were 1 base for V and 8 bases for J; bases not matched to a gene: 1. Here the CDR3 reads CASSLTSGRYEQFF. Here the CDR3 DNA reads TGCGCCAGCAGCTTGACTAGCGGGAGGTATGAGCAGTTCTTC.

This clone was seen a single time. The chain is built from TRBV7-2 and TRBJ2-1; tentatively, D is TRBD1 (5 bases). Trimming pared 1 base from V and 7 bases from J, leaving 17 bases between. The CDR3 is 16 amino acids. Germline lookup yields CDR1 SGHTA and CDR2 FQGNSA. CDR3 nucleotide sequence: TGTGCCAGCAGCTTAGGGGGTGCAGGGCGTCAAAATGAGCAGTTCTTC. Its translation is CASSLGGAGRQNEQFF.

This clone was found once. This chain connects TRBV6-5 to TRBJ1-6; D is uncertain. The CDR3 extends over 16 amino acids. Trimming shortened V by 0 bases and J by 7 bases, and 13 bases separated the two germline ends. Looked up from germline, CDR1 is MNHEY and CDR2 is SVGAGI. The CDR3, as DNA: TGTGCCAGCAGTTACTCGATTTTCATACAAAATTCACCCCTCCACTTT. Protein product: CASSYSIFIQNSPLHF.

The gene calls are TRBV5-1 and TRBJ2-5, with a possible D match to TRBD1 (6 bases). Germline CDR1 SGHRS, CDR2 YFSETQ. Trimming took 4 bases from V and 6 from J, leaving 19 bases between them. This CDR3 contains 15 residues. CDR3 sequence reads: CASSAQGFGGKTQYF. In DNA form, the CDR3 reads TGCGCCAGCAGCGCACAGGGATTCGGAGGAAAGACCCAGTACTTC.

There are a few counts of this clone. The V and J genes are TRBV7-2 and TRBJ2-5; TRBD1 aligns across 8 bases. The junction had 11 bases not matched to a gene; V was cut back by 1 base and J by 4 bases. This CDR3 is built from 17 residues. Germline CDR1 is SGHTA and CDR2 is FQGNSA. The CDR3 region is CASSLEPGGHERETQYF. As DNA, the CDR3 is TGTGCCAGCAGCTTAGAACCAGGGGGCCATGAGCGAGAGACCCAGTACTTC.

The rearrangement uses TRBV5-4 and TRBJ1-1, with D perhaps matching TRBD1 (6 bases). Trimming cost V 4 bases and J 3 bases, with 16 bases left between them. The CDR3 has 15 residues. Looked up from germline, CDR1 is SGHNT and CDR2 is YYREEE (reference sequence). DNA of the CDR3: TGTGCCAGCAGCCCCCGGACAGACACATACACTGAAGCTTTCTTT. Translation gives CASSPRTDTYTEAFF. Full variable domain (outside the CDR3, taken from reference TRBV5-4 and TRBJ1-1): ETGVTQSPTHLIKTRGQQVTLRCSSQSGHNTVSWYQQALGQGPQFIFQYYREEENGRGNFPPRFSGLQFPNYSSELNVNALELDDSALYLCASSPRTDTYTEAFFGQGTRLTVV.